Each of the 16 T cell receptor beta chains below was sequenced from the same sample in a study of T cells in tuberculosis. Produced via immunoSEQ multiplex PCR; TCRdb's table is partial and in-frame only. The table shows tens of thousands of clones, with approximately 93% occurring only once. Sequencing used PBMCs. Every receptor here comes from a donor aged 10-35 years with latent tuberculosis or without tuberculosis infection.

The chain couples TRBV5-4 to TRBJ2-1; 10 bases line up with TRBD2. The CDR3 covers 15 residues. The germline CDR1 and CDR2 sequences are SGHNT and YYREEE (reference sequence). Trimming at V came to 0 bases and at J to 9 bases, leaving 6 bases not matched to a gene. CDR3 residues: CASSLELAGAAEQFF. CDR3 sequence (DNA): TGTGCCAGCAGCTTGGAGCTAGCGGGAGCCGCTGAGCAGTTCTTC.

This clone was seen once. This sequence joins TRBV5-8 and TRBJ2-5; no firm D call. Trimming shortened V by 2 bases and J by 4 bases, and 6 bases separated the two germline ends. Germline CDR1 is SGHTS and CDR2 is YDEGEE. The CDR3 runs 12 residues. The CDR3 DNA is TGTGCCAGCAGCTTTTACTTAGAGACCCAGTACTTC. Translation gives CASSFYLETQYF.

This chain uses TRBV7-8 with TRBJ2-1, with D uncertain. The V gene's germline CDR1 is SGHVS and CDR2 FQNEAQ. This CDR3 contains 12 residues. The V end was cut by 5 bases, the J end by 6 bases, with 8 bases between. DNA for the CDR3: TGTGCCAGCAGCCCCCCTACCAATGAGCAGTTCTTC. Translation gives CASSPPTNEQFF.

This rearrangement joins TRBV7-9 to TRBJ2-7; D unclear. The CDR3 runs to 12 residues. The germline V gene encodes CDR1 SEHNR and CDR2 FQNEAQ (reference sequence). The V end lost 6 bases, the J end lost 3 bases, and 9 bases lay between the germline ends. The DNA for the CDR3 is TGTGCCAGCAGGCACACGGGCTACGAGCAGTACTTC. Its translation is CASRHTGYEQYF.

This chain connects TRBV5-1 to TRBJ1-1, with D perhaps matching TRBD1 (6 bases). V gave up 4 bases and J gave up 1 base, with 11 bases separating them. Germline V CDR1 and CDR2: SGHRS, YFSETQ. The CDR3 sequence is 14 residues long. The CDR3 loop reads CASSQGSRNTEAFF. CDR3 in DNA: TGCGCCAGCAGCCAGGGGTCAAGGAACACTGAAGCTTTCTTT.

The chain is built from TRBV27 and TRBJ1-5, with TRBD1 matching 9 bases. The CDR3 length is 13 residues. V was pared by 7 bases and J by 4 bases, with 2 bases of the junction left unmatched. In germline, CDR1 is MNHEY, CDR2 SMNVEV (reference sequence). The CDR3 DNA reads TGTGCCAGCAAAGGACAGGGGAATCAGCCCCAGCATTTT. Its protein is CASKGQGNQPQHF.

To note about this clone: One junction end does not reproduce the germline sequence, and a read error may be involved. The V gene is TRBV19, the J gene TRBJ2-3; D is perhaps TRBD2 (6 bases). The CDR3 loop spans 13 amino acids. The germline V gene has CDR1 LNHDA and CDR2 SQIVND (reference sequence). This CDR3 reads CACRDSSTDTQYF. The DNA for the CDR3 is TGTGCCTGTAGGGACTCCAGCACAGATACGCAGTATTTT.

V usage is TRBV4-1 and J usage is TRBJ2-1; 13 bases are shared with TRBD2. J lost 7 bases, V lost 4 bases, and 10 bases had no gene match. The CDR3 is made up of 17 amino acids. Germline V gene data show CDR1 as MGHRA and CDR2 as YSYEKL. The CDR3 DNA sequence: TGCGCCAGCAGCCGTCCCGGAACTAGCGGGAGGGGGAATGAGCAGTTCTTC. Translating gives CASSRPGTSGRGNEQFF.

The chain uses TRBV28 and TRBJ2-1; D possibly corresponds to TRBD2 (5 bases). CDR3 length: 15 amino acids. The V end was cut by 3 bases, the J end by 3 bases, with 12 bases between. In germline, CDR1 is MDHEN, CDR2 SYDVKM. As DNA, the CDR3 is TGTGCCAGCAGTTTTAACGAGGGATACTACAATGAGCAGTTCTTC. This encodes CASSFNEGYYNEQFF.

The chain combines TRBV6-6 with TRBJ1-2; the D gene is possibly TRBD1 (6 bases). V lost 7 bases to trimming and J lost 5 bases, with 14 bases between them. The germline V gene has CDR1 MNHNY and CDR2 SVGAGI (reference sequence). CDR3 length: 13 amino acids. CDR3 sequence (DNA): TGTGCCAGCACCTTCGACAGGTCATATGGCTACACCTTC. Its protein is CASTFDRSYGYTF.

The J gene is TRBJ2-1, the V gene TRBV5-1; TRBD2 aligns across 8 bases. Germline V CDR1 and CDR2: SGHRS, YFSETQ. This CDR3 contains 16 residues. The J segment lost 3 bases and the V segment lost 3 bases, leaving 8 bases of the junction unmatched. This CDR3 is CASSSREGDDYNEQFF. Written as DNA, the CDR3 is TGCGCCAGCAGCTCCCGGGAGGGAGATGACTACAATGAGCAGTTCTTC.

This clone was seen only once. V usage is TRBV10-3 and J usage is TRBJ2-1; perhaps TRBD1 as D (5 bases). CDR3 size: 15 residues. V was shortened by 6 bases and J by 1 base, with 13 bases between the two germline ends. Germline assignment: CDR1 ENHRY and CDR2 SYGVKD. The CDR3 protein is CAISTGGFSYNEQFF. For the CDR3, the DNA is TGTGCCATCAGCACAGGTGGATTTTCCTACAATGAGCAGTTCTTC.

V and J are TRBV7-8 and TRBJ1-1; 10 nucleotides agree with TRBD1. The CDR3 extends over 17 amino acids. The ends lost 4 bases at V and 1 base at J; junction bases unmatched: 9. The germline V gene encodes CDR1 SGHVS and CDR2 FQNEAQ. CDR3 region: CASSYDRGRVPNTEAFF. In nucleotides, the CDR3 is TGTGCCAGCAGCTACGACAGGGGGCGCGTCCCGAACACTGAAGCTTTCTTT.

The CDR3 nucleotides read TGTGCCAGCAGTGACTCCTACACCGGGGAGCTGTTTTTT. This encodes CASSDSYTGELFF. The chain couples TRBV6-4 to TRBJ2-2, with D unresolved. The CDR3 covers 13 residues. Trimming took off 0 bases at V and 3 bases at J, with 2 bases between the two ends. CDR1 and CDR2 from the germline V gene are MRHNA and SNTAGT.

The chain is built from TRBV19 and TRBJ2-7; unclear D gene. Germline CDR1 is LNHDA and CDR2 is SQIVND (reference sequence). The CDR3 is 14 amino acids. The V gene lost 5 bases and the J gene lost 2 bases, with 13 bases spanning the gap. CDR3 sequence reads: CASSARSATYEQYF. For the CDR3, the DNA is TGTGCCAGTAGTGCCCGTTCCGCTACCTACGAGCAGTACTTC.

V gene TRBV14 combines with J gene TRBJ1-2; TRBD1 is a possible D gene (5 bases). In germline, CDR1 is SGHDN, CDR2 FVKESK. The CDR3 is made up of 13 amino acids. V lost 6 bases and J 5 bases, leaving 13 bases between the germline ends. The CDR3 coding sequence is TGTGCCAGCAGTGCACAGGTTGATTATGGCTACACCTTC. Its translation: CASSAQVDYGYTF.